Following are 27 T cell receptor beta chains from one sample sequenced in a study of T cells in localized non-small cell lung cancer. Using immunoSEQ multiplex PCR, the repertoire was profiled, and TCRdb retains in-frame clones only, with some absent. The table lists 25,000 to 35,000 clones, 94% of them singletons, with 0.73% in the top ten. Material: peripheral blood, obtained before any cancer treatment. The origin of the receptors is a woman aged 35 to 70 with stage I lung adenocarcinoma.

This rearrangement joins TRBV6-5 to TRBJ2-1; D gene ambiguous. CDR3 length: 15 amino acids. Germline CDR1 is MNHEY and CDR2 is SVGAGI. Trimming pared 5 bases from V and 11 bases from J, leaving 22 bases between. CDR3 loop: CASSALESARSKQFF. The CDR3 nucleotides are TGTGCCAGCAGTGCACTCGAGAGCGCCCGATCCAAGCAGTTCTTC.

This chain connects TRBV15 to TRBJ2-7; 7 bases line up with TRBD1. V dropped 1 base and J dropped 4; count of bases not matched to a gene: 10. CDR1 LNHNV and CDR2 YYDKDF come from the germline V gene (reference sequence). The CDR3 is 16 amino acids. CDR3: CATSRATGSVFYEQYF. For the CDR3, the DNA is TGTGCCACCAGCAGAGCGACAGGGTCGGTATTTTACGAGCAGTACTTC.

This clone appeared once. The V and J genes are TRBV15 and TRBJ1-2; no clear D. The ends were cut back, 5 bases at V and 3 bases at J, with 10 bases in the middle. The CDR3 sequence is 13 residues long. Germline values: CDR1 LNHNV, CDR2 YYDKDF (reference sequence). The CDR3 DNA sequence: TGTGCCACCAGCTTTCAAGGAGACTATGGCTACACCTTC. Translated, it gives CATSFQGDYGYTF.

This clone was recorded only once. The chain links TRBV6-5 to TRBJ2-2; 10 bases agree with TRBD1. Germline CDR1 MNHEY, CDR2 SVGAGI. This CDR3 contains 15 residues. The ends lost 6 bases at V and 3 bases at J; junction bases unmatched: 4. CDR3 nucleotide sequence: TGTGCCAGCAGGACAGGGGGCGGGTACACCGGGGAGCTGTTTTTT. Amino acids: CASRTGGGYTGELFF.

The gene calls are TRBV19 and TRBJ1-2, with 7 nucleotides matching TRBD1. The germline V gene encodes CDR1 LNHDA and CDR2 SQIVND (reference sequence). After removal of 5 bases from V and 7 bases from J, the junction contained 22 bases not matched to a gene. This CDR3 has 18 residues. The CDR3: CASSWIHRDRGFSAGYTF. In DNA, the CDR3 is TGTGCCAGTAGTTGGATTCATCGGGACAGAGGATTTTCGGCTGGCTACACCTTC.

This CDR3 is CASSLVPTGELFF. The CDR3, as DNA: TGTGCCAGCAGCCTCGTCCCCACCGGGGAGCTGTTTTTT. The V call is TRBV7-9, the J call TRBJ2-2, with D unresolved. The V gene lost 5 bases and the J gene lost 4 bases, with 8 bases spanning the gap. The CDR3 sequence is 13 residues long. Germline V gene data show CDR1 as SEHNR and CDR2 as FQNEAQ (reference sequence).

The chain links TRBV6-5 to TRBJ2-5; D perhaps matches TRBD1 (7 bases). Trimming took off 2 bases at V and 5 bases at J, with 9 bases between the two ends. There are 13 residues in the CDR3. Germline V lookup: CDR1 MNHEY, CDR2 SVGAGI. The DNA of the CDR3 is TGTGCCAGCAGTTACCCAGGGGGGGAGACCCAGTACTTC. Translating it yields CASSYPGGETQYF.

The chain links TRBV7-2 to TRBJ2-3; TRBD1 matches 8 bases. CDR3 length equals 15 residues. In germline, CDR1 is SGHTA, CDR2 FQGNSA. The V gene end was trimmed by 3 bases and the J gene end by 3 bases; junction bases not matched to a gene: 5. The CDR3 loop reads CASSFRTGMTDTQYF. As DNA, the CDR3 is TGTGCCAGCAGCTTCCGGACAGGGATGACAGATACGCAGTATTTT.

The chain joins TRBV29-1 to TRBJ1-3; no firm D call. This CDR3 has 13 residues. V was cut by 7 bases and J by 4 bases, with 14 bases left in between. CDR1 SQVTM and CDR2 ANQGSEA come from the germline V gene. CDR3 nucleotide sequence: TGCAGCGCACACTCCCGGGGAGGAAACACCATATATTTT. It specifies CSAHSRGGNTIYF.

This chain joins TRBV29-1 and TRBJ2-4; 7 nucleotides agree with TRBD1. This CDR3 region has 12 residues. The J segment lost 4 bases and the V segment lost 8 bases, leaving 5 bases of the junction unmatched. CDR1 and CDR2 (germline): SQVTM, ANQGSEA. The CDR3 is CSCKGQKNIQYF. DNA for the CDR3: TGCAGCTGTAAGGGACAGAAAAACATTCAGTACTTC.

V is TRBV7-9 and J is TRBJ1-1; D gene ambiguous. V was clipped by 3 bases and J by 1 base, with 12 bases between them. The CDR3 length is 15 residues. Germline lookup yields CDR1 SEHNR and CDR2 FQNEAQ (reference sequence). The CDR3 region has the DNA TGTGCCAGCAGCTTTTATCCCGTAGGGAACACTGAAGCTTTCTTT. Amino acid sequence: CASSFYPVGNTEAFF.

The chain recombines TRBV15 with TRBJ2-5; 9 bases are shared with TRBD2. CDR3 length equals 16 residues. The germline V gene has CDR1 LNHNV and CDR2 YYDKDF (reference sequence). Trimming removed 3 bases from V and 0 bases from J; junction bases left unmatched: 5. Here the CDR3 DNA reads TGTGCCACCAGCAGCTTGACTAGCGGAGACCAAGAGACCCAGTACTTC. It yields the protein CATSSLTSGDQETQYF.

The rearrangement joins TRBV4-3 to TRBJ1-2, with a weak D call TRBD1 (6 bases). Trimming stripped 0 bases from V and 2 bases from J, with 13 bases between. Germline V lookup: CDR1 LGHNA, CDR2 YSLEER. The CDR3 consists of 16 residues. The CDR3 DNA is TGCGCCAGCAGCCAAGATTTCACAGGGTACAACTATGGCTACACCTTC. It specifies CASSQDFTGYNYGYTF.

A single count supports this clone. CDR3 sequence: CSVSSGGTEAFF. The CDR3 DNA sequence: TGCAGCGTCAGCTCAGGGGGCACTGAAGCTTTCTTT. The chain recombines TRBV29-1 with TRBJ1-1, with 7 bases matching TRBD1. The CDR3 has 12 residues. The germline V gene encodes CDR1 SQVTM and CDR2 ANQGSEA. V lost 6 bases to trimming and J lost 4 bases; unmatched junction nucleotides: 5.

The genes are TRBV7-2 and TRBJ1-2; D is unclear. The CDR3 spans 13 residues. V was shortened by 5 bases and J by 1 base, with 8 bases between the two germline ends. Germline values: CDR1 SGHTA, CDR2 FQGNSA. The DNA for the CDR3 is TGTGCCAGCAGCCCCCGCTTTAACTATGGCTACACCTTC. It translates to CASSPRFNYGYTF.

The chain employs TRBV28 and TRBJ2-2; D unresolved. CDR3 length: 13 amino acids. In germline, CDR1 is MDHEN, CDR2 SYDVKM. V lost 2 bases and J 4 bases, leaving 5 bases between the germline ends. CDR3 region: CASSLKGTGELFF. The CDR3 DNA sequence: TGTGCCAGCAGTTTAAAGGGCACCGGGGAGCTGTTTTTT. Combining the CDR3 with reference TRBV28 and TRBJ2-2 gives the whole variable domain DVKVTQSSRYLVKRTGEKVFLECVQDMDHENMFWYRQDPGLGLRLIYFSYDVKMKEKGDIPEGYSVSREKKERFSLILESASTNQTSMYLCASSLKGTGELFFGEGSRLTVL.

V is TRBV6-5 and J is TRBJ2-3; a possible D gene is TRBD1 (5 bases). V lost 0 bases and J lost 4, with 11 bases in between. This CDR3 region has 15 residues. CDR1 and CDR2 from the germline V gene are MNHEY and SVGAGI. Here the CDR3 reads CASSYSAGWPDTQYF. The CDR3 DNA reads TGTGCCAGCAGTTACTCGGCAGGGTGGCCAGATACGCAGTATTTT.

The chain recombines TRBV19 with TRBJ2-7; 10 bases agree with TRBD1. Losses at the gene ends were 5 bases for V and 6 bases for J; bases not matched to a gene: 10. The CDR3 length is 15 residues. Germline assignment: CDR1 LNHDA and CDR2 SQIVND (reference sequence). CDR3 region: CASSGSGTGAGEQYF. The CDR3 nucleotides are TGTGCCAGTAGTGGCTCCGGGACAGGGGCGGGCGAGCAGTACTTC.

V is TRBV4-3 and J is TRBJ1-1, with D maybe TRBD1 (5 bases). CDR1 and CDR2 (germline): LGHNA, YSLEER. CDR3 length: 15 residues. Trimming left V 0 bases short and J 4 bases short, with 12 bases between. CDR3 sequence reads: CASSQEWGVSTEAFF. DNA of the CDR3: TGCGCCAGCAGCCAAGAATGGGGGGTTTCCACTGAAGCTTTCTTT.

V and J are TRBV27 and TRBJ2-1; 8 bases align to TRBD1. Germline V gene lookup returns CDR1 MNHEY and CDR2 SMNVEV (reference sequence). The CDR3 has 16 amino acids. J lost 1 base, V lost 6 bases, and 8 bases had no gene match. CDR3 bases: TGTGCCAGCAGCAACAGGGGGGCGGGATCCTACAATGAGCAGTTCTTC. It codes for CASSNRGAGSYNEQFF.

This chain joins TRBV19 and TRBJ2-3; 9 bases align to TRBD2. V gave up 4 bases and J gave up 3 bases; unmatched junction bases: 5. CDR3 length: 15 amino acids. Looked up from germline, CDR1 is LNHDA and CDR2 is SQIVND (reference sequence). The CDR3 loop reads CASSSSGSGTDTQYF. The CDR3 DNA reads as TGTGCCAGTAGTAGTAGCGGGAGTGGGACAGATACGCAGTATTTT.

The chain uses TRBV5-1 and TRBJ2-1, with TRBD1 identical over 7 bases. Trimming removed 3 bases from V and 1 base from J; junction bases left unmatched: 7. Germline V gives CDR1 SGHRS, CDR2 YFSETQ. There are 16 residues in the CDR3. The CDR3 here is CASSSAGTASYNEQFF. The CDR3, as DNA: TGCGCCAGCAGCTCGGCCGGGACAGCGTCCTACAATGAGCAGTTCTTC.

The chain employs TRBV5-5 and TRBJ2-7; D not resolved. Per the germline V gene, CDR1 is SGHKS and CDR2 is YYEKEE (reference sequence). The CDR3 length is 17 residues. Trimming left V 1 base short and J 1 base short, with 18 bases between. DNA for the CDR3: TGTGCCAGCAGCTTGAAGGAGTGGTCACACCCGTCCTACGAGCAGTACTTC. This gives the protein CASSLKEWSHPSYEQYF.

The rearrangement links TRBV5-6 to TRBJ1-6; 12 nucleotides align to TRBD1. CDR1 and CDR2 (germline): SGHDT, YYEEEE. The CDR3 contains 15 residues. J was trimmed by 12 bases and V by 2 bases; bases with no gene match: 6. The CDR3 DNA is TGTGCCAGCAGCTTTTGGGACAGGGGGCGCTTACCCCTCCACTTT. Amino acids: CASSFWDRGRLPLHF.

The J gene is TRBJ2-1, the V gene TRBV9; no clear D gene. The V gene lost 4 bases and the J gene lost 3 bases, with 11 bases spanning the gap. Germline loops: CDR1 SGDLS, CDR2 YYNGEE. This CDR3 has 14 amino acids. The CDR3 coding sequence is TGTGCCAGCAGCCCTAGTGTGGACTACAATGAGCAGTTCTTC. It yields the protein CASSPSVDYNEQFF.

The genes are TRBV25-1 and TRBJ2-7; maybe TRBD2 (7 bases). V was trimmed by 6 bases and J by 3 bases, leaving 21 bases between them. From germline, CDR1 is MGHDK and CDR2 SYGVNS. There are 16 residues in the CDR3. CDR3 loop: CASSDSRGGAFYEQYF. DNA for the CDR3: TGTGCCAGCAGCGATTCACGTGGGGGGGCATTCTACGAGCAGTACTTC.

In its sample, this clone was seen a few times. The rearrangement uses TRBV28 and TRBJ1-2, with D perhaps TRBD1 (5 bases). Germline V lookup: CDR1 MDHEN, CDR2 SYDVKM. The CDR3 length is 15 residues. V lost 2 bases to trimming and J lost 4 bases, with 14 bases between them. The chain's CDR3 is CASSLGAVQSYGYTF. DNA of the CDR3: TGTGCCAGCAGTTTAGGGGCCGTACAAAGCTATGGCTACACCTTC.